Listed below are T cell receptor beta chains from one sample, sequenced in a study of blood T cell repertoires in COVID-19. TCRdb's table, derived via immunoSEQ multiplex PCR, lists solely in-frame clones and lacks some. The table lists hundreds of thousands of clones, 89% of them singletons. Sequencing was carried out using peripheral blood. The receptors were sampled from a woman aged 25-40 years with COVID-19, enrolled during active disease. CDR3s include the opening cysteine and the closing phenylalanine or tryptophan. Each record gives: J gene, clone size, D gene, V gene, CDR3 protein, CDR3 DNA. D genes are given only for firm matches. Clone size is stated in some rows and not others, as once, few, many or a class when expanded.

j_gene: TRBJ1-2
abundance: NA
d_gene: TRBD1
v_gene: TRBV6-5
CDR3aa: CASNQDKTGNYGYTF
CDR3nt: TGTGCCAGCAATCAAGACAAGACAGGGAACTATGGCTACACCTTC

j_gene: TRBJ2-1
abundance: NA
d_gene: NA
v_gene: TRBV9
CDR3aa: CASSVVGDSYNEQFF
CDR3nt: TGTGCCAGCAGCGTAGTAGGAGACTCCTACAATGAGCAGTTCTTC

j_gene: TRBJ2-2
abundance: NA
d_gene: NA
v_gene: TRBV4-1
CDR3aa: CASSQDRGDTGELFF
CDR3nt: TGCGCCAGCAGCCAAGACAGGGGCGACACCGGGGAGCTGTTTTTT

j_gene: TRBJ2-3
abundance: NA
d_gene: TRBD2
v_gene: TRBV12-5
CDR3aa: CASGLGTSGSTDTQYF
CDR3nt: TGTGCTAGTGGTTTGGGGACTAGCGGGAGCACAGATACGCAGTATTTT

j_gene: TRBJ1-1
abundance: NA
d_gene: NA
v_gene: TRBV13
CDR3aa: CASSLNAGVTEAFF
CDR3nt: TGTGCCAGCAGCTTAAACGCAGGGGTCACTGAAGCTTTCTTT

j_gene: TRBJ2-1
abundance: NA
d_gene: TRBD2
v_gene: TRBV5-4
CDR3aa: CASSLASGGVNEQFF
CDR3nt: TGTGCCAGCAGCTTGGCTAGCGGGGGGGTAAATGAGCAGTTCTTC

j_gene: TRBJ1-1
abundance: NA
d_gene: NA
v_gene: TRBV6-5
CDR3aa: CASSYSTSPNTEAFF
CDR3nt: TGTGCCAGCAGTTACTCGACATCACCGAACACTGAAGCTTTCTTT

j_gene: TRBJ2-7
abundance: NA
d_gene: TRBD1
v_gene: TRBV4-2
CDR3aa: CASSHGGTGYEQYF
CDR3nt: TGTGCCAGCAGCCATGGGGGGACAGGCTACGAGCAGTACTTC

j_gene: TRBJ2-1
abundance: NA
d_gene: TRBD2
v_gene: TRBV11-2
CDR3aa: CASSISGTRGGEQFF
CDR3nt: TGTGCCAGCAGTATTTCCGGGACTAGGGGGGGTGAGCAGTTCTTC

j_gene: TRBJ2-1
abundance: once
d_gene: NA
v_gene: TRBV19
CDR3aa: CASSRDSASEQFF
CDR3nt: TGTGCCAGTAGCCGTGACTCGGCTAGTGAGCAGTTCTTC

j_gene: TRBJ1-6
abundance: NA
d_gene: NA
v_gene: TRBV6-6
CDR3aa: CASNDRFSYNSPLHF
CDR3nt: TGTGCCAGCAACGACAGGTTCTCCTATAATTCACCCCTCCACTTT

j_gene: TRBJ1-3
abundance: NA
d_gene: NA
v_gene: TRBV28
CDR3aa: CASTTVGASGNTIYF
CDR3nt: TGTGCCAGCACCACAGTGGGGGCCTCTGGAAACACCATATATTTT

j_gene: TRBJ1-1
abundance: NA
d_gene: NA
v_gene: TRBV13
CDR3aa: CASSFMNTEAFF
CDR3nt: TGTGCCAGCAGCTTCATGAACACTGAAGCTTTCTTT

j_gene: TRBJ2-5
abundance: NA
d_gene: NA
v_gene: TRBV4-3
CDR3aa: CASSQSPGDVQETQYF
CDR3nt: TGCGCCAGCAGCCAGTCCCCGGGAGACGTCCAAGAGACCCAGTACTTC

j_gene: TRBJ1-5
abundance: NA
d_gene: TRBD1
v_gene: TRBV7-2
CDR3aa: CASSLTGGEGQPQHF
CDR3nt: TGTGCCAGCAGCTTGACAGGGGGCGAGGGTCAGCCCCAGCATTTT

j_gene: TRBJ1-3
abundance: NA
d_gene: NA
v_gene: TRBV25-1
CDR3aa: CASSESSGAGNTIYF
CDR3nt: TGTGCCAGCAGTGAATCCTCAGGGGCTGGAAACACCATATATTTT

j_gene: TRBJ1-1
abundance: few
d_gene: NA
v_gene: TRBV27
CDR3aa: CASSFQATTEAFF
CDR3nt: TGTGCCAGCAGTTTTCAGGCTACCACTGAAGCTTTCTTT

j_gene: TRBJ1-1
abundance: NA
d_gene: NA
v_gene: TRBV10-3
CDR3aa: CAITPRGLNTEAFF
CDR3nt: TGTGCCATCACCCCTCGGGGGTTGAACACTGAAGCTTTCTTT

j_gene: TRBJ1-2
abundance: NA
d_gene: TRBD1
v_gene: TRBV11-3
CDR3aa: CASSSERDSTNDGYTF
CDR3nt: TGTGCCAGCAGCTCCGAGAGGGACAGTACAAACGATGGCTACACCTTC

j_gene: TRBJ1-4
abundance: once
d_gene: TRBD1
v_gene: TRBV19
CDR3aa: CASSPGTVDEKLFF
CDR3nt: TGTGCCAGTAGTCCCGGGACAGTAGATGAAAAACTGTTTTTT

j_gene: TRBJ2-3
abundance: NA
d_gene: NA
v_gene: TRBV5-1
CDR3aa: CASSLGLASTDTQYF
CDR3nt: TGCGCCAGCAGCTTGGGGTTAGCTAGCACAGATACGCAGTATTTT

j_gene: TRBJ2-6
abundance: few
d_gene: NA
v_gene: TRBV6-2/TRBV6-3
CDR3aa: CASSYEGSGANVLTF
CDR3nt: TGTGCCAGCAGTTACGAGGGCTCCGGGGCCAACGTCCTGACTTTC

j_gene: TRBJ2-4
abundance: once
d_gene: NA
v_gene: TRBV4-1
CDR3aa: CASSQVPGKAKNIQYF
CDR3nt: TGCGCCAGCAGCCAAGTTCCGGGGAAGGCCAAAAACATTCAGTACTTC

j_gene: TRBJ2-7
abundance: once
d_gene: NA
v_gene: TRBV25-1
CDR3aa: CASSGSGYEQYF
CDR3nt: TGTGCCAGCAGTGGGTCGGGGTACGAGCAGTACTTC

j_gene: TRBJ1-5
abundance: once
d_gene: NA
v_gene: TRBV7-9
CDR3aa: CASSSDREPNQPQHF
CDR3nt: TGTGCCAGCAGCTCGGACCGGGAGCCAAATCAGCCCCAGCATTTT

j_gene: TRBJ1-2
abundance: NA
d_gene: NA
v_gene: TRBV12-3/TRBV12-4
CDR3aa: CASSLGGASGYTF
CDR3nt: TGTGCCAGCAGCCTAGGGGGAGCAAGCGGCTACACCTTC

j_gene: TRBJ1-6
abundance: NA
d_gene: NA
v_gene: TRBV18
CDR3aa: CASTRASGSPLHF
CDR3nt: TGTGCCAGCACGCGGGCCTCGGGGTCACCCCTCCACTTT

j_gene: TRBJ1-1
abundance: NA
d_gene: TRBD1
v_gene: TRBV6-5
CDR3aa: CASSYSLTGEAFF
CDR3nt: TGTGCCAGCAGTTACTCCCTGACAGGGGAGGCTTTCTTT

j_gene: TRBJ1-3
abundance: NA
d_gene: NA
v_gene: TRBV19
CDR3aa: CASHSRGSGNTIYF
CDR3nt: TGTGCCAGTCACTCGAGGGGGTCTGGAAACACCATATATTTT

j_gene: TRBJ1-2
abundance: NA
d_gene: TRBD1
v_gene: TRBV6-5
CDR3aa: CASSKDRVYGYTF
CDR3nt: TGTGCCAGCAGCAAGGACAGGGTATATGGCTACACCTTC

j_gene: TRBJ2-2
abundance: NA
d_gene: TRBD2
v_gene: TRBV19
CDR3aa: CASSNLAGVLPGELFF
CDR3nt: TGTGCCAGTAGTAATTTAGCGGGGGTCCTCCCCGGGGAGCTGTTTTTT

j_gene: TRBJ1-3
abundance: NA
d_gene: TRBD1
v_gene: TRBV29-1
CDR3aa: CSVEDQWTGGNTIYF
CDR3nt: TGCAGCGTTGAAGATCAGTGGACAGGGGGAAACACCATATATTTT

j_gene: TRBJ1-4
abundance: once
d_gene: TRBD1
v_gene: TRBV6-1
CDR3aa: CASSEGQGAEKLFF
CDR3nt: TGTGCCAGCAGTGAAGGACAGGGGGCTGAAAAACTGTTTTTT

j_gene: TRBJ1-2
abundance: NA
d_gene: NA
v_gene: TRBV5-4
CDR3aa: CASSYRGGAQGYTF
CDR3nt: TGTGCCAGCAGCTACCGCGGGGGGGCGCAAGGCTACACCTTC

j_gene: TRBJ1-4
abundance: NA
d_gene: TRBD1
v_gene: TRBV5-1
CDR3aa: CASSFTGTGEEKLFF
CDR3nt: TGCGCCAGCAGTTTCACCGGGACAGGGGAGGAAAAACTGTTTTTT

j_gene: TRBJ2-1
abundance: NA
d_gene: TRBD1
v_gene: TRBV18
CDR3aa: CASSLRTGAGVNEQFF
CDR3nt: TGTGCCAGCTCCCTCCGGACAGGGGCAGGAGTCAATGAGCAGTTCTTC

j_gene: TRBJ1-6
abundance: NA
d_gene: NA
v_gene: TRBV10-2
CDR3aa: CASSESRDMWHF
CDR3nt: TGCGCCAGCAGTGAGTCACGGGACATGTGGCACTTT

j_gene: TRBJ2-1
abundance: once
d_gene: TRBD2
v_gene: TRBV4-3
CDR3aa: CASSQAPSGVHNEQFF
CDR3nt: TGCGCCAGCAGCCAGGCACCTAGCGGGGTACACAATGAGCAGTTCTTC

j_gene: TRBJ1-5
abundance: NA
d_gene: TRBD1
v_gene: TRBV6-5
CDR3aa: CATGRGLGQPQHF
CDR3nt: TGTGCCACCGGGAGGGGGCTGGGGCAGCCCCAGCATTTT

j_gene: TRBJ2-6
abundance: NA
d_gene: NA
v_gene: TRBV18
CDR3aa: CASSPLSSGANVLTF
CDR3nt: TGTGCCAGCTCACCTTTATCCTCTGGGGCCAACGTCCTGACTTTC

j_gene: TRBJ1-3
abundance: NA
d_gene: NA
v_gene: TRBV30
CDR3aa: CAWSEGLSGNTIYF
CDR3nt: TGTGCCTGGAGTGAGGGACTCTCTGGAAACACCATATATTTT

j_gene: TRBJ1-2
abundance: NA
d_gene: NA
v_gene: TRBV4-3
CDR3aa: CASSRSSISGHYDYTF
CDR3nt: TGCGCCAGCAGCCGGAGTAGTATCTCCGGTCATTACGACTACACCTTC

j_gene: TRBJ1-2
abundance: NA
d_gene: TRBD1
v_gene: TRBV13
CDR3aa: CASSRQGLSGYTF
CDR3nt: TGTGCCAGCAGCCGACAGGGCCTAAGCGGCTACACCTTC

j_gene: TRBJ1-1
abundance: NA
d_gene: NA
v_gene: TRBV30
CDR3aa: CAWSVLEGGEAFF
CDR3nt: TGTGCCTGGAGTGTACTGGAGGGAGGAGAAGCTTTCTTT

j_gene: TRBJ2-1
abundance: NA
d_gene: TRBD2
v_gene: TRBV7-6
CDR3aa: CASSLQAGGFSYNEQFF
CDR3nt: TGTGCCAGCAGCTTACAAGCGGGGGGCTTCTCCTACAATGAGCAGTTCTTC

j_gene: TRBJ1-4
abundance: NA
d_gene: NA
v_gene: TRBV7-9
CDR3aa: CASSLASGTNEKLFF
CDR3nt: TGTGCCAGCAGCTTAGCGTCCGGAACTAATGAAAAACTGTTTTTT

j_gene: TRBJ1-2
abundance: NA
d_gene: NA
v_gene: TRBV5-6
CDR3aa: CASSLAAGNGYTF
CDR3nt: TGTGCCAGCAGCTTGGCCGCAGGGAACGGCTACACCTTC

j_gene: TRBJ2-2
abundance: NA
d_gene: NA
v_gene: TRBV5-1
CDR3aa: CASSPYGAENTGELFF
CDR3nt: TGCGCCAGCAGCCCCTATGGGGCCGAGAACACCGGGGAGCTGTTTTTT

j_gene: TRBJ2-7
abundance: NA
d_gene: NA
v_gene: TRBV5-1
CDR3aa: CASSSGAQLGEQYF
CDR3nt: TGCGCCAGCAGCTCGGGAGCCCAATTGGGTGAGCAGTACTTC

j_gene: TRBJ1-1
abundance: NA
d_gene: NA
v_gene: TRBV2
CDR3aa: CASIRVGRTEAFF
CDR3nt: TGTGCCAGCATCCGGGTAGGGAGAACTGAAGCTTTCTTT

j_gene: TRBJ2-1
abundance: NA
d_gene: NA
v_gene: TRBV9
CDR3aa: CASSADPGTNNEQFF
CDR3nt: TGTGCCAGCAGCGCCGACCCGGGAACAAACAATGAGCAGTTCTTC

j_gene: TRBJ1-3
abundance: NA
d_gene: NA
v_gene: TRBV7-8
CDR3aa: CASSLDLTGNTIYF
CDR3nt: TGTGCCAGCAGCTTAGACTTGACAGGAAACACCATATATTTT

j_gene: TRBJ2-1
abundance: NA
d_gene: NA
v_gene: TRBV10-3
CDR3aa: CATSRSGEQFF
CDR3nt: TGTGCCACCTCCCGATCGGGTGAGCAGTTCTTC